The T cell receptor (beta chain) described here comes from a study of tumor and adjacent non-tumor tissue in lung cancer. General study points: In normal lung, the top 100 clones were significantly more dominant than in tumor. Tumor tissue had significantly higher TCR diversity than normal lung.

TCRbeta libraries were built with three rounds of nested PCR, modified from ARM-PCR. One entry per CDR3 protein results from TCRdb running MiXCR on the multiplex PCR reads. Among 60,000 to 90,000 distinct CDR3 sequences, under 80% were seen once, and the ten largest hold approximately 12%. RNA was extracted from bulk tissue without any cell sorting. Notes on this clonotype: The antigen is unknown. The junction departs from germline at one end; a sequencing error may be responsible.

The sequence derives from a woman aged 45-65 years with non-small cell lung cancer. Material: lung tumor tissue.

The CDR3 protein is CPSNQGLVEYNNEQFF. CDR3 DNA sequence: TGTCCCAGCAACCAAGGTTTAGTGGAATATAACAATGAGCAGTTCTTC. The chain couples TRBV4-2 to TRBJ2-1; D is uncertain. Germline V gene sequence: CDR1 LGHNA, CDR2 YNFKEQ. CDR3 length: 16 residues.